The next 24 T cell receptor beta chains were all read from a single sample in a study of graft-versus-host responses after intestinal transplantation. Repertoires were generated with immunoSEQ multiplex PCR, while TCRdb's copy carries only in-frame clones and drops some. The table lists tens of thousands of clones, roughly nine tenths of them singletons. Graft specimens yielded both intraepithelial and lamina propria lymphocytes. Sample: ileum tissue, taken 357 days after transplant. The receptor source for this set is a human patient who received an intestinal transplant, so some T cells may come from the graft donor.

V and J are TRBV19 and TRBJ1-1; 7 bases agree with TRBD1. The CDR3 loop spans 16 amino acids. The ends lost 6 bases at V and 3 bases at J; junction bases unmatched: 13. Germline CDR1 is LNHDA and CDR2 is SQIVND (reference sequence). CDR3 sequence reads: CASRGSTGEGDTEAFF. The DNA of the CDR3 is TGTGCCAGTAGGGGGTCTACAGGGGAGGGTGACACTGAAGCTTTCTTT. Full variable domain (remainder filled in from reference TRBV19 and TRBJ1-1): DGGITQSPKYLFRKEGQNVTLSCEQNLNHDAMYWYRQDPGQGLRLIYYSQIVNDFQKGDIAEGYSVSREKKESFPLTVTSAQKNPTAFYLCASRGSTGEGDTEAFFGQGTRLTVV.

The V call is TRBV9, the J call TRBJ2-7, with D maybe TRBD1 (7 bases). There are 15 residues in the CDR3. Trimming pared 6 bases from V and 2 bases from J, leaving 18 bases between. Per the germline V gene, CDR1 is SGDLS and CDR2 is YYNGEE. As DNA, the CDR3 is TGTGCCAGCACTCCAGGGGGGCAGCAAACCTACGAGCAGTACTTC. Amino acid sequence: CASTPGGQQTYEQYF.

This chain joins TRBV5-1 and TRBJ2-7, with D maybe TRBD1 (5 bases). This CDR3 spans 15 amino acids. Germline CDR1 SGHRS, CDR2 YFSETQ. V dropped 0 bases and J dropped 3 bases, with 13 bases sitting between them. CDR3 sequence (DNA): TGCGCCAGCAGCTTGGACAGGATATCCTACTACGAGCAGTACTTC. Its translation is CASSLDRISYYEQYF.

The chain carries TRBV6-1 and TRBJ2-3; 7 positions agree with TRBD2. Germline V gene data show CDR1 as MNHNS and CDR2 as SASEGT. The CDR3 contains 20 residues. With V trimmed by 3 bases and J by 1 base, 19 bases remained unmatched. The CDR3 DNA is TGTGCCAGCAGTGAGATAAGACAGTATTGGGACTACAATCGCACAGATACGCAGTATTTT. This gives the protein CASSEIRQYWDYNRTDTQYF.

The gene calls are TRBV5-6 and TRBJ1-1; perhaps TRBD1 as D (6 bases). The CDR3 is 14 amino acids. The V and J ends lost 4 bases and 0 bases respectively, with 10 bases between them. Germline-derived CDR1 and CDR2 are SGHDT and YYEEEE. CDR3 nucleotides: TGTGCCAGCAGCCCGGGACACCTGAACACTGAAGCTTTCTTT. This translates into CASSPGHLNTEAFF.

DNA for the CDR3: TGTGCCAGCAGTGAAATCAGGGCCGGGGAGCTGTTTTTT. Amino acids: CASSEIRAGELFF. The gene calls are TRBV6-5 and TRBJ2-2; TRBD1 might be the D (5 bases). Germline CDR1 reads MNHEY; CDR2 reads SVGAGI. The CDR3 covers 13 residues. V was clipped by 5 bases and J by 6 bases, with 10 bases between them.

This clone was recorded only once. The chain combines TRBV6-5 with TRBJ2-1; the D gene is possibly TRBD2 (6 bases). Germline values: CDR1 MNHEY, CDR2 SVGAGI. The CDR3 covers 13 residues. V gave up 0 bases and J gave up 6 bases, with 6 bases separating them. The chain's CDR3 is CASSYSTSNEQFF. As DNA, the CDR3 is TGTGCCAGCAGTTACTCGACTAGCAATGAGCAGTTCTTC.

V usage is TRBV15 and J usage is TRBJ1-2, with no clear D. Germline values: CDR1 LNHNV, CDR2 YYDKDF (reference sequence). V lost 0 bases to trimming and J lost 7 bases, with 6 bases between them. This CDR3 has 12 amino acids. CDR3 sequence: CATSRDLGGYTF. CDR3 nucleotides: TGTGCCACCAGCAGAGATCTGGGTGGCTACACCTTC.

The rearrangement links TRBV6-1 to TRBJ2-3; 7 bases agree with TRBD2. In germline, CDR1 is MNHNS, CDR2 SASEGT. V was clipped by 3 bases and J by 2 bases; unmatched bases: 11. The CDR3 consists of 17 residues. The CDR3: CASSDLVAGPLTDTQYF. The CDR3 DNA follows: TGTGCCAGCAGTGACCTTGTAGCGGGTCCCCTCACAGATACGCAGTATTTT.

This clone is a singleton in its sample. The V call is TRBV5-4, the J call TRBJ2-7, with 9 nucleotides matching TRBD2. Germline V CDR1 and CDR2: SGHNT, YYREEE (reference sequence). The CDR3 extends over 14 amino acids. Trimming at V came to 2 bases and at J to 5 bases, leaving 5 bases not matched to a gene. In DNA form, the CDR3 reads TGTGCCAGCAGCTTTGCGGGGGGGCGGCACGAGCAGTACTTC. Amino acids: CASSFAGGRHEQYF.

V is TRBV6-1 and J is TRBJ2-1; D ambiguous. The CDR3 consists of 13 residues. Germline-derived CDR1 and CDR2 are MNHNS and SASEGT. Trimming removed 2 bases at V and 6 bases at J, with 8 bases between. This chain's CDR3 is CASSEWLLNEQFF. DNA for the CDR3: TGTGCCAGCAGTGAATGGCTTCTCAATGAGCAGTTCTTC.

J is TRBJ2-3 and V is TRBV15, with 9 positions matching TRBD2. Germline V gene sequence: CDR1 LNHNV, CDR2 YYDKDF (reference sequence). CDR3 length: 17 residues. Trimming cost V 0 bases and J 5 bases; bases outside gene matches: 9. CDR3 nucleotide sequence: TGTGCCACCAGCAGAGAAGGCGGGAGGGCCTTGGAAGATACGCAGTATTTT. Protein product: CATSREGGRALEDTQYF.

This chain links TRBV15 with TRBJ2-5, with TRBD1 identical over 7 bases. The length of the CDR3 is 15 residues. The trim removed 0 bases at V and 4 bases at J, leaving 5 bases unmatched. Per the germline V gene, CDR1 is LNHNV and CDR2 is YYDKDF (reference sequence). The CDR3 DNA follows: TGTGCCACCAGCAGAGACTCGACAGGGATAGAGACCCAGTACTTC. Amino acids: CATSRDSTGIETQYF.

The gene calls are TRBV4-2 and TRBJ2-7; 13 bases align to TRBD2. The CDR3 extends over 17 amino acids. Germline assignment: CDR1 LGHNA and CDR2 YNFKEQ. V shed 3 bases, J shed 9 bases, and the junction held 14 bases outside the gene matches. The CDR3 DNA reads TGTGCCAGCAGCCACCCGGGACTAGCGGGATTGGGTCCGGCGCAGTACTTC. This encodes CASSHPGLAGLGPAQYF.

A single count supports this clone. The gene calls are TRBV7-3 and TRBJ2-5, with no clear D. CDR1 is SGHTA and CDR2 is FQGTGA in the germline V gene. This CDR3 is 13 amino acids long. Deletions cut 1 base from V and 4 bases from J, with 7 bases between. CDR3 region: CASSLNSGETQYF. The DNA of the CDR3 is TGTGCCAGCAGCTTAAACTCTGGAGAGACCCAGTACTTC.

This sequence joins TRBV5-1 and TRBJ2-1; 7 bases are shared with TRBD2. Germline V gene data show CDR1 as SGHRS and CDR2 as YFSETQ. The length of the CDR3 is 14 residues. V shed 4 bases and J 12 bases; nucleotides not matched to a gene: 13. The CDR3 loop reads CASSQRLASKGQFF. The DNA for the CDR3 is TGCGCCAGCAGCCAACGACTAGCCTCCAAGGGGCAGTTCTTC. Using reference TRBV5-1 and TRBJ2-1 for the parts outside the CDR3, the full variable domain is KAGVTQTPRYLIKTRGQQVTLSCSPISGHRSVSWYQQTPGQGLQFLFEYFSETQRNKGNFPGRFSGRQFSNSRSEMNVSTLELGDSALYLCASSQRLASKGQFFGPGTRLTVL.

The chain employs TRBV28 and TRBJ1-2; D not resolved. This CDR3 region has 13 residues. The germline V and J ends were trimmed by 5 bases and 4 bases, with 11 bases remaining between them. Germline lookup yields CDR1 MDHEN and CDR2 SYDVKM. As DNA, the CDR3 is TGTGCCAGCAGTGCTGGACGGACCTATGGCTACACCTTC. It is translated as CASSAGRTYGYTF.

As concerns this clone: Germline and junction disagree at one end, which may indicate a read error. In the same sample, other DNA sequences code for this CDR3. V is TRBV7-3 and J is TRBJ2-5, with 7 positions matching TRBD1. The germline V gene encodes CDR1 SGHTA and CDR2 FQGTGA. This CDR3 spans 14 amino acids. CDR3 coding DNA: TGTGCTAGCAGCTTAGACAGGGATCAAGAGACCCAGTACTTC. Translated: CASSLDRDQETQYF.

The chain couples TRBV19 to TRBJ2-3; maybe TRBD1 (6 bases). Trimming shortened V by 3 bases and J by 0 bases, and 13 bases separated the two germline ends. In germline, CDR1 is LNHDA, CDR2 SQIVND (reference sequence). The CDR3 has 16 amino acids. CDR3 DNA: TGTGCCAGTAGTATTGGAGGACAGAGTAGCACAGATACGCAGTATTTT. Translating it yields CASSIGGQSSTDTQYF.

The chain recombines TRBV4-1 with TRBJ2-5, with 9 nucleotides matching TRBD2. The CDR3 is 17 amino acids. In germline, CDR1 is MGHRA, CDR2 YSYEKL. J gave up 4 bases and V 0 bases, and 9 bases lay outside the gene matches. CDR3 nucleotide sequence: TGCGCCAGCAGCCAAGATCCGGGCGGGGGGGCGAGAGAGACCCAGTACTTC. Its translation is CASSQDPGGGARETQYF.

This chain joins TRBV6-5 and TRBJ1-3, with D hard to call. Trimming took 0 bases from V and 8 from J, leaving 11 bases between them. Germline V gives CDR1 MNHEY, CDR2 SVGAGI. This CDR3 contains 14 residues. DNA for the CDR3: TGTGCCAGCAGTTACTCGGGAAGGGAGGACACCATATATTTT. The encoded protein is CASSYSGREDTIYF.

The chain is built from TRBV5-1 and TRBJ1-2; 7 bases agree with TRBD1. Germline V gene data show CDR1 as SGHRS and CDR2 as YFSETQ. J gave up 3 bases and V 2 bases, and 1 base lay outside the gene matches. There are 13 residues in the CDR3. CDR3: CASSLGGDYGYTF. The CDR3 DNA reads TGCGCCAGCAGCTTAGGGGGCGACTATGGCTACACCTTC.

The chain combines TRBV5-1 with TRBJ2-5, with D unclear. The germline gives CDR1 SGHRS, CDR2 YFSETQ. The CDR3 runs 12 residues. V was clipped by 1 base and J by 3 bases, with 4 bases between them. The CDR3 nucleotides are TGCGCCAGCAGCTTGACAAAAGAGACCCAGTACTTC. Protein product: CASSLTKETQYF.

The chain has TRBV4-1 and TRBJ2-3; D gene ambiguous. The V gene's germline CDR1 is MGHRA and CDR2 YSYEKL. CDR3 length: 12 residues. V lost 5 bases and J 2 bases, leaving 5 bases between the germline ends. CDR3 region: CASSSLTDTQYF. The DNA of the CDR3 is TGCGCCAGCAGCTCCCTCACAGATACGCAGTATTTT.